This T cell receptor (beta chain) is drawn from a study of T cell changes during pregnancy in multiple sclerosis. Using immunoSEQ multiplex PCR, the repertoire was profiled, and TCRdb retains in-frame clones only, with some absent. The data hold 40,000 to 60,000 clones, with roughly 90% observed a single time. The germline V gene encodes CDR1 SGHRS and CDR2 YFSETQ. This CDR3 contains 15 residues. The V segment lost 4 bases and the J segment 1 base; nucleotides outside the gene matches: 7. The clonotype comes from a female donor in good health, enrolled as a control in a pregnancy study. V is TRBV5-1 and J is TRBJ1-1; the match to TRBD1 covers 7 bases. This material consisted of peripheral blood, taken in the first trimester of pregnancy. The chain's CDR3 is CASSLAGGSNTEAFF. In DNA form, the CDR3 reads TGCGCCAGCAGCCTGGCAGGGGGGTCGAACACTGAAGCTTTCTTT. Filled out from reference TRBV5-1 and TRBJ1-1, the complete variable domain reads KAGVTQTPRYLIKTRGQQVTLSCSPISGHRSVSWYQQTPGQGLQFLFEYFSETQRNKGNFPGRFSGRQFSNSRSEMNVSTLELGDSALYLCASSLAGGSNTEAFFGQGTRLTVV.